Detailed here is one T cell receptor beta chain. The CDR3 length is 15 residues. CDR1 and CDR2 from the germline V gene are ENHRY and SYGVKD. V dropped 4 bases and J dropped 4; count of bases not matched to a gene: 6. In the original workflow: Amplification with reference gene primers provided the estimates of nucleated cell counts. Using immunoSEQ multiplex PCR, the repertoire was profiled, and TCRdb retains in-frame clones only, with some absent. V and J calls and clone size are copied from that table; D and trimming were computed from the DNA. The sample includes 55,000 to 70,000 clones, approximately 80% of them seen just once. The data belong to a study of blood T cell repertoires in COVID-19. Study in general: Some COVID-19 samples were acute and others convalescent; all came from the United States, Italy and Spain. The cDNA or gDNA used as material had been derived from T cells, B-cell-depleted T cells, or PBMCs.

The chain recombines TRBV10-3 with TRBJ2-5; 10 bases match TRBD2. This TCR came from an elderly woman with acute or convalescent COVID-19. Material: peripheral blood. CDR3 loop: CAISVNSGGRETQYF. The CDR3 DNA reads TGTGCCATCAGTGTGAATAGCGGGGGGCGAGAGACCCAGTACTTC.